This T cell receptor beta chain was sequenced in a study of T cells after yellow fever vaccination. Whole-study findings and limits: Faster peaking, at day 5 versus 15, marked a secondary response that was weaker.

The trim removed 3 bases at V and 2 bases at J, leaving 10 bases unmatched. The CDR3 runs to 16 residues. Germline loops: CDR1 DFQATT, CDR2 SNEGSKA (reference sequence). Template switching with 5'RACE generated the TCR cDNA and added a universal primer site and UMIs. Using its own MiXCR run on the 5' RACE reads, TCRdb lists one record per CDR3 protein. The repertoire holds about 210,000 distinct CDR3 sequences, with approximately 6.7% as singletons. As regards this clonotype: Its antigen remains unidentified.

This sequence was found in a man aged 25-40 years who received the YFV17D yellow fever vaccine. This rearrangement joins TRBV20-1 to TRBJ1-5, with TRBD1 matching over 7 bases. The specimen was CD4+ T cells sorted from PBMCs, collected on the day of the yellow fever booster vaccination. CDR3 bases: TGCAGTGCTAGTGGGACAGTCCTACTCGGCAATCAGCCCCAGCATTTT. As protein: CSASGTVLLGNQPQHF.